A selection of T cell receptor beta chains follows, all from one sample in a study of blood T cells in healthy people across ages. TCRdb ran MiXCR on the 5' RACE reads and lists one entry per CDR3 protein. Found here are about 930,000 distinct CDR3 sequences, 25% to 35% of them singletons; the top ten hold 10% to 13%. These data were also reused for a study on T cells of mothers and their children.

The sample taken for sequencing was blood. The source is a woman aged 40-49 years in good health. Both conserved end residues are part of each CDR3. D genes are given only for firm matches. The size of a clone is reported for some rows only, either as once, few or many, or as a class for expanded clones.

j_call v_call clone_size cdr3_length d_call cdr3_aa cdr3_nt
TRBJ1-2 TRBV20-1 few 12 - CSANPGFYGYTF TGCAGTGCAAATCCAGGGTTCTATGGCTACACCTTC
TRBJ1-6 TRBV12-3/TRBV12-4 - 12 - CASSSQNSPLHF TGTGCCAGCAGTAGCCAGAATTCACCCCTCCACTTT
TRBJ1-4 TRBV5-5 few 15 - CASSVSGATNEKLFF TGTGCCAGCAGCGTGTCAGGGGCAACTAATGAAAAACTGTTTTTT
TRBJ2-5 TRBV9 many 12 - CASNSVEETQYF TGTGCCAGCAACTCGGTAGAGGAGACCCAGTACTTC
TRBJ2-7 TRBV6-6 once 14 - CAISLFGSSYEQYF TGTGCCATCAGTTTATTCGGATCATCCTACGAGCAGTACTTC
TRBJ2-5 TRBV4-1 - 15 TRBD1 CASRQQGQLLEAQYF TGCGCCAGCAGGCAGCAGGGACAGCTGTTGGAGGCCCAGTACTTC
TRBJ2-4 TRBV7-2 - 15 - CASTQLGTPYNEQYF TGTGCCAGCACCCAATTAGGGACACCTTACAATGAGCAGTACTTC
TRBJ1-1 TRBV5-1 - 16 - CASSLAPSDRNTEAFF TGCGCCAGCAGCTTGGCCCCATCGGACAGGAACACTGAAGCTTTCTTT
TRBJ1-2 TRBV29-1 - 13 - CSVAGEFNYGYTF TGCAGCGTTGCTGGGGAATTTAACTATGGCTACACCTTC
TRBJ2-3 TRBV24-1 - 19 - CATSDSSGSGHFSTDTQYF TGTGCCACCAGTGATTCATCAGGGTCAGGACACTTCAGCACAGATACGCAGTATTTT
TRBJ1-1 TRBV14 few 15 - CASSQYRTMNTEAFF TGTGCCAGCAGCCAGTACAGGACGATGAACACTGAAGCTTTCTTT
TRBJ2-7 TRBV4-1 - 17 TRBD1 CASSQGRNGDRGYEQYF TGCGCCAGCAGCCAAGGTCGGAATGGGGACAGGGGTTACGAGCAGTACTTC
TRBJ2-3 TRBV5-1 few 15 - CASSLERLLTDTQYF TGCGCCAGCAGCTTGGAGCGGCTGCTCACAGATACGCAGTATTTT
TRBJ1-1 TRBV9 - 13 - CASSPRVGTEAFF TGTGCCAGCAGCCCCAGGGTTGGCACTGAAGCTTTCTTT
TRBJ1-1 TRBV4-1 few 13 - CASSQDKGVEAFF TGCGCCAGCAGCCAAGATAAAGGTGTAGAAGCTTTCTTT
TRBJ2-5 TRBV5-1 - 14 TRBD1 CASSTTGGVETQYF TGCGCCAGCAGCACAACAGGGGGCGTGGAGACCCAGTACTTC
TRBJ2-3 TRBV9 - 16 - CASSSSRDAGTDTQYF TGTGCCAGCAGCTCCTCCCGGGACGCCGGCACAGATACGCAGTATTTT
TRBJ2-7 TRBV3-1 many 14 - CASSQAYRASEQYF TGTGCCAGCAGCCAAGCGTACAGGGCGTCCGAGCAGTACTTC
TRBJ2-1 TRBV6-5 few 12 - CASRSSYNEQFF TGTGCCAGCCGCAGCTCCTACAATGAGCAGTTCTTC
TRBJ1-2 TRBV28 - 13 - CASSFPGAEGYTF TGTGCCAGCAGTTTCCCAGGGGCCGAAGGCTACACCTTC
TRBJ2-3 TRBV7-3 many 13 - CASSSRHTDTQYF TGTGCCAGCAGTTCCCGCCACACAGATACGCAGTATTTT
TRBJ1-6 TRBV20-1 few 15 TRBD1 CSASGQGEENSPLHF TGCAGTGCTTCCGGACAGGGAGAAGAAAATTCACCCCTCCACTTT
TRBJ2-7 TRBV7-2 few 16 - CASSSRGDGYSYEQYF TGTGCCAGCAGCTCCCGGGGAGACGGTTACTCCTACGAGCAGTACTTC
TRBJ2-1 TRBV12-3/TRBV12-4 - 13 - CASSPLTYNEQFF TGTGCCAGCAGTCCTCTGACCTACAATGAGCAGTTCTTC
TRBJ2-7 TRBV28 few 13 - CASKGTAAYEQYF TGTGCCAGCAAAGGGACGGCGGCCTACGAGCAGTACTTC
TRBJ1-2 TRBV7-2 - 15 TRBD1 CASSHAPGQGYGYTF TGTGCCAGCAGCCACGCACCGGGACAGGGTTATGGCTACACCTTC
TRBJ2-2 TRBV5-1 - 15 - CASSLGQPGAGELFF TGCGCCAGCAGCTTGGGACAGCCCGGGGCCGGGGAGCTGTTTTTT